Presented here are 26 T cell receptor beta chains from one specimen sequenced in a study of T cell repertoires in cytomegalovirus infection. These receptors have no known antigen. TCRdb re-derived calls from the reads in MiXCR, one entry per CDR3 protein. The table records some 800,000 distinct CDR3 sequences, roughly 29% of them present only once. The specimen comprised cultured CD8+ T cells from PBMCs, sampled from culture after CMV antigen stimulation. These receptors all stem from a human donor in good health (CMV status not recorded). Some clones in this sample may be carry-over from other donors' samples.

This rearrangement joins TRBV19 to TRBJ1-5, with D possibly being TRBD1 (6 bases). V shed 4 bases and J shed 2 bases, with 12 bases lying between them. Looked up from germline, CDR1 is LNHDA and CDR2 is SQIVND (reference sequence). The CDR3 extends over 15 amino acids. The CDR3 here is CASSTQGRRNQPQHF. The CDR3, as DNA: TGTGCCAGTAGTACCCAGGGGCGTCGCAATCAGCCCCAGCATTTT.

This clonotype has ten or more counts. The rearrangement joins TRBV7-2 to TRBJ2-7; D remains unclear. Trimming took 2 bases from V and 5 from J, leaving 13 bases between them. The CDR3 sequence is 14 residues long. CDR1 and CDR2 (germline): SGHTA, FQGNSA. The CDR3: CASSLPGSTHEQYF. CDR3 coding DNA: TGTGCCAGCAGCTTACCGGGCAGTACCCACGAGCAGTACTTC. Together with reference TRBV7-2 and TRBJ2-7, the CDR3 gives the full variable domain: GAGVSQSPSNKVTEKGKDVELRCDPISGHTALYWYRQSLGQGLEFLIYFQGNSAPDKSGLPSDRFSAERTGGSVSTLTIQRTQQEDSAVYLCASSLPGSTHEQYFGPGTRLTVT.

CDR3 in DNA: TGCAGTGCTAGAGATGCAGGGGGCGGTTTTTTGCAGCCCCAGCATTTT. It codes for CSARDAGGGFLQPQHF. V is TRBV20-1 and J is TRBJ1-5; 8 nucleotides agree with TRBD1. In germline, CDR1 is DFQATT, CDR2 SNEGSKA (reference sequence). The CDR3 covers 16 residues. The V gene end was trimmed by 0 bases and the J gene end by 7 bases; junction bases not matched to a gene: 11.

This clonotype was found a few times. The V call is TRBV25-1, the J call TRBJ2-2, with D perhaps matching TRBD1 (6 bases). The CDR3 loop spans 16 amino acids. Germline V gives CDR1 MGHDK, CDR2 SYGVNS. V was shortened by 3 bases and J by 0 bases, with 11 bases between the two germline ends. The CDR3 sequence: CASSDLGHPNTGELFF. The CDR3 nucleotides are TGTGCCAGCAGTGACCTGGGACACCCGAACACCGGGGAGCTGTTTTTT.

The chain links TRBV2 to TRBJ2-5; no clear D gene. Per germline, CDR1 SNHLY and CDR2 FYNNEI. The CDR3 is 10 residues long. Trimming removed 11 bases at V and 3 bases at J, with 7 bases between. CDR3 DNA sequence: TGTGCCGTCACCGAAGAGACCCAGTACTTC. Its protein product is CAVTEETQYF.

The chain joins TRBV19 to TRBJ1-3; D not certain. V gave up 2 bases and J gave up 1 base, with 9 bases separating them. The CDR3 has 15 residues. Looked up from germline, CDR1 is LNHDA and CDR2 is SQIVND (reference sequence). The CDR3 nucleotides read TGTGCCAGTAGTATAAACAGCCGGTCTGGAAACACCATATATTTT. This encodes CASSINSRSGNTIYF.

This clonotype was recorded many times. The gene calls are TRBV6-5 and TRBJ2-2, with D possibly TRBD1 on 6 matching bases. CDR3 length: 15 residues. V shed 4 bases and J shed 2 bases, with 11 bases lying between them. The germline V gene encodes CDR1 MNHEY and CDR2 SVGAGI. The CDR3: CASSSGTSNTGELFF. CDR3 DNA: TGTGCCAGCAGTTCCGGGACAAGCAACACCGGGGAGCTGTTTTTT.

This clonotype was seen many times. V usage is TRBV7-6 and J usage is TRBJ1-1; D remains unclear. The V gene's germline CDR1 is SGHVS and CDR2 FNYEAQ. V was pared by 5 bases and J by 1 base, with 11 bases between. The CDR3 runs 14 residues. CDR3 loop: CASSPGAGNTEAFF. DNA for the CDR3: TGTGCCAGCAGCCCCGGCGCTGGGAACACTGAAGCTTTCTTT.

The chain employs TRBV11-3 and TRBJ2-3, with 8 bases lining up with TRBD2. Germline V gene sequence: CDR1 SGHNT, CDR2 YENEEA. V shed 6 bases, J shed 1 base, and the junction held 18 bases outside the gene matches. The CDR3 sequence is 19 residues long. The CDR3 DNA reads TGTGCCAGCAGGCTCAGGAGGGGCTGGGAAGCGGGGGGCACAGATACGCAGTATTTT. Its translation: CASRLRRGWEAGGTDTQYF.

The CDR3 here is CASSYYGHLNTEAFF. DNA for the CDR3: TGTGCCAGCAGTTACTATGGACATTTGAACACTGAAGCTTTCTTT. The chain is built from TRBV6-5 and TRBJ1-1; weak D call: TRBD1 (5 bases). V was clipped by 1 base and J by 0 bases, with 9 bases between them. The CDR3 is made up of 15 amino acids. Looked up from germline, CDR1 is MNHEY and CDR2 is SVGAGI.

This clonotype was found a few times. The rearrangement links TRBV19 to TRBJ1-4; 8 nucleotides line up with TRBD1. This CDR3 spans 15 amino acids. Per germline, CDR1 LNHDA and CDR2 SQIVND (reference sequence). The V and J ends lost 7 bases and 6 bases, in that order; junction bases with no gene match: 10. The CDR3 DNA is TGTGCCAGTACCTTCGGACAGGGACTGTATGAAAAACTGTTTTTT. Translating it yields CASTFGQGLYEKLFF. Filled out from reference TRBV19 and TRBJ1-4, the complete variable domain reads DGGITQSPKYLFRKEGQNVTLSCEQNLNHDAMYWYRQDPGQGLRLIYYSQIVNDFQKGDIAEGYSVSREKKESFPLTVTSAQKNPTAFYLCASTFGQGLYEKLFFGSGTQLSVL.

This clonotype showed up just a few times. The chain couples TRBV27 to TRBJ1-1; D is ambiguous. Trimming stripped 3 bases from V and 3 bases from J, with 8 bases between. The CDR3 is 13 residues long. Germline-derived CDR1 and CDR2 are MNHEY and SMNVEV (reference sequence). The CDR3 bases are TGTGCCAGCAGTTTCAACCTTTACACTGAAGCTTTCTTT. The encoded protein is CASSFNLYTEAFF.

The chain uses TRBV20-1 and TRBJ2-1; 7 nucleotides line up with TRBD2. V was clipped by 6 bases and J by 3 bases; unmatched bases: 8. The CDR3 runs 14 residues. Germline V gene sequence: CDR1 DFQATT, CDR2 SNEGSKA (reference sequence). Here the CDR3 DNA reads TGCAGTGCCTTGGGGGGGATACTCTACAATGAGCAGTTCTTC. This encodes CSALGGILYNEQFF.

The chain combines TRBV28 with TRBJ2-5; a possible D gene is TRBD1 (5 bases). CDR1 and CDR2 (germline): MDHEN, SYDVKM. The V end was cut by 4 bases, the J end by 0 bases, with 12 bases between. The CDR3 covers 15 residues. The CDR3 sequence is CASSSRVLYQETQYF. The DNA for the CDR3 is TGTGCCAGCAGTTCCAGGGTTTTATACCAAGAGACCCAGTACTTC.

This clonotype was found a few times. The chain joins TRBV29-1 to TRBJ1-2; weak D call: TRBD1 (6 bases). V lost 4 bases and J lost 7, with 13 bases in between. Per germline, CDR1 SQVTM and CDR2 ANQGSEA. CDR3 length: 12 residues. CDR3 in amino acids: CSVVEGGGGYTF. The CDR3, as DNA: TGCAGCGTTGTTGAGGGGGGAGGTGGCTACACCTTC.

The genes are TRBV15 and TRBJ1-5; D gene ambiguous. This CDR3 has 13 residues. In germline, CDR1 is LNHNV, CDR2 YYDKDF (reference sequence). V shed 5 bases and J shed 3 bases, with 8 bases lying between them. The CDR3 sequence is CATSPGINQPQHF. The CDR3 DNA reads TGTGCCACCAGCCCGGGTATCAATCAGCCCCAGCATTTT.

This clonotype turned up a few times. The chain carries TRBV6-2 or TRBV6-3 and TRBJ2-7; D call uncertain. Germline V CDR1 and CDR2: MNHEY, SVGEGT. CDR3 size: 14 residues. Trimming cost V 8 bases and J 3 bases, with 17 bases left between them. CDR3 region: CASGPGGAIYEQYV. The CDR3 region has the DNA TGTGCCAGCGGACCGGGTGGCGCTATCTACGAGCAGTACGTC.

The V call is TRBV3-1, the J call TRBJ2-5; 9 nucleotides match TRBD2. This CDR3 region has 16 residues. J lost 0 bases, V lost 3 bases, and 5 bases had no gene match. Germline V lookup: CDR1 LGHDT, CDR2 YNNKEL (reference sequence). CDR3 sequence reads: CASSHMIAGDQETQYF. The DNA for the CDR3 is TGTGCCAGCAGCCATATGATAGCGGGGGACCAAGAGACCCAGTACTTC.

The J gene is TRBJ1-2, the V gene TRBV29-1; 7 bases are shared with TRBD1. Germline V gene lookup returns CDR1 SQVTM and CDR2 ANQGSEA. After removal of 4 bases from V and 1 base from J, the junction contained 0 bases not matched to a gene. CDR3 length: 12 residues. The CDR3 DNA follows: TGCAGCGTTGCAGGGGGTAACTATGGCTACACCTTC. Amino acid sequence: CSVAGGNYGYTF.

This clonotype was recorded a few times. The chain combines TRBV19 with TRBJ1-5; D may be TRBD1 (5 bases). Germline loops: CDR1 LNHDA, CDR2 SQIVND (reference sequence). The CDR3 contains 15 residues. V was cut by 6 bases and J by 2 bases, with 14 bases left in between. The CDR3 sequence is CASSWDPLGNQPQHF. In DNA, the CDR3 is TGTGCCAGTAGCTGGGACCCCCTCGGCAATCAGCCCCAGCATTTT.

This clonotype occurred once. The V call is TRBV2, the J call TRBJ2-2, with D possibly matching TRBD2 (6 bases). CDR3 length equals 15 residues. Germline V gene sequence: CDR1 SNHLY, CDR2 FYNNEI. Between the trimmed V and J ends, which lost 6 bases and 8 bases, there was a span of 19 bases. Written as DNA, the CDR3 is TGTGCCAGCAGAAAACCGGGACTCCCGGCGGGGGAGCTGTTTTTT. Translated: CASRKPGLPAGELFF.

This clonotype came up a few times. This chain uses TRBV7-9 with TRBJ2-2, with unresolved D. Germline CDR1 and CDR2: SEHNR and FQNEAQ (reference sequence). The CDR3 runs to 12 residues. V lost 9 bases to trimming and J lost 6 bases, with 11 bases between them. The DNA for the CDR3 is TGTGCCAGAGACTGGATAGCCGGGGAGCTGTTTTTT. Its protein product is CARDWIAGELFF.

This clonotype was found a few times. The V gene is TRBV6-2 or TRBV6-3, the J gene TRBJ1-2; D uncertain. This CDR3 has 12 amino acids. Deletions cut 7 bases from V and 3 bases from J, with 9 bases between. Germline values: CDR1 MNHEY, CDR2 SVGEGT. CDR3 sequence reads: CASTRGDYGYTF. CDR3 nucleotides: TGTGCCAGCACCCGTGGGGACTATGGCTACACCTTC.

A single count supports this clonotype. This chain connects TRBV7-9 to TRBJ2-4, with a tentative D call TRBD2 (6 bases). The CDR3 covers 15 residues. V was pared by 2 bases and J by 3 bases, with 11 bases between. The germline CDR1 and CDR2 sequences are SEHNR and FQNEAQ (reference sequence). The CDR3 is CASSLREEGKNIQYF. CDR3 DNA sequence: TGTGCCAGCAGCTTAAGGGAGGAGGGCAAAAACATTCAGTACTTC.

This chain links TRBV7-6 with TRBJ1-2, with D possibly matching TRBD1 (6 bases). Trimming removed 6 bases at V and 5 bases at J, with 22 bases between. The germline gives CDR1 SGHVS, CDR2 FNYEAQ. This CDR3 is built from 16 residues. The CDR3 DNA reads TGTGCCAGCAGTAACTATCTGGCCGGGGGCCGGTATGGCTACACCTTC. As protein: CASSNYLAGGRYGYTF.

The rearrangement links TRBV27 to TRBJ2-7; 9 bases are a match to TRBD1. CDR3 size: 14 residues. The V gene's germline CDR1 is MNHEY and CDR2 SMNVEV (reference sequence). J gave up 5 bases and V 4 bases, and 6 bases lay outside the gene matches. This CDR3 is CASSSGTGRNEQYF. The CDR3 DNA reads as TGTGCCAGCAGTTCCGGGACAGGGAGAAACGAGCAGTACTTC.